This TCR beta chain was captured in a study of T cell clonotyping in hematopoietic cell transplantation. Study-level findings and limits: After transplant, recipient diversity fell while pathologically expanded clonotypes grew through day 180. Few recipient clonotypes overlapped donors; over 97% were de novo at given depth. No sorting was done, leaving CD4 and CD8 contributions mixed.

Blood collection times were about day -28 and days 30, 100, 180 posttransplant. This CDR3 is 14 amino acids long. V lost 0 bases and J lost 4, with 10 bases in between. CDR1 is SGHAT and CDR2 is FQNNGV in the germline V gene. For this clone: What it binds is unknown.

Repertoires were generated with immunoSEQ multiplex PCR, while TCRdb's copy carries only in-frame clones and drops some. The sample contains around 12,000 clones, roughly 80% of which appear only once. This chain links TRBV11-2 with TRBJ2-7; D is perhaps TRBD1 (5 bases). This receptor was taken from a female patient in her thirties or forties who had an allogeneic stem cell transplant from a related donor, so T cells may come from the graft donor. Some clones in this sample may be carry-over from other donors' samples. This specimen consisted of PBMCs, obtained 100 days after allogeneic stem cell transplant. This chain's CDR3 is CASSLEGARYEQYF. The CDR3 DNA follows: TGTGCCAGCAGCTTAGAAGGGGCTAGGTACGAGCAGTACTTC.